Following are 20 T cell receptor beta chains from one sample sequenced in a study of CD8 T cells in ankylosing spondylitis. TCRdb reanalysed the 5' RACE reads using MiXCR and keeps one entry per CDR3 protein. The sample contains nearly 250,000 distinct CDR3 sequences, 30% to 40% of which appear only once. Material for sequencing was blood, either unsorted or a sorted T cell fraction (not recorded which). These receptors came from a male donor with ankylosing spondylitis or in good health (not recorded which).

In its sample, this clonotype was seen a few times. The chain combines TRBV20-1 with TRBJ1-3; possible D gene TRBD1, 5 bases. The CDR3 loop spans 15 amino acids. Germline assignment: CDR1 DFQATT and CDR2 SNEGSKA (reference sequence). V lost 5 bases and J 0 bases, leaving 14 bases between the germline ends. CDR3 sequence reads: CSACEAGTSGNTIYF. The CDR3 DNA is TGCAGTGCTTGCGAAGCCGGGACCTCTGGAAACACCATATATTTT.

The chain is built from TRBV20-1 and TRBJ2-1; a weak D match, TRBD2 (5 bases). Germline CDR1 is DFQATT and CDR2 is SNEGSKA (reference sequence). The CDR3 spans 12 residues. Between the trimmed V and J ends, which lost 5 bases and 5 bases, there was a span of 10 bases. The CDR3 loop is CSAGRADNEQFF. CDR3 nucleotides: TGCAGTGCTGGGAGAGCGGACAATGAGCAGTTCTTC.

V is TRBV20-1 and J is TRBJ1-1; D uncertain. Trimming cost V 4 bases and J 0 bases, with 15 bases left between them. The CDR3 contains 15 residues. Germline-derived CDR1 and CDR2 are DFQATT and SNEGSKA (reference sequence). The DNA of the CDR3 is TGCAGTGCTAACCAAGCCCGGCTGATGAACACTGAAGCTTTCTTT. Translated, it gives CSANQARLMNTEAFF.

This clonotype was detected only a few times. V is TRBV6-5 and J is TRBJ1-6; no reliable D call. Between the trimmed V and J ends, which lost 2 bases and 4 bases, there was a span of 12 bases. CDR3 length equals 16 residues. Looked up from germline, CDR1 is MNHEY and CDR2 is SVGAGI. In nucleotides, the CDR3 is TGTGCCAGCAGTTACCGGGGAAAGGGATATAATTCACCCCTCCACTTT. This sequence encodes CASSYRGKGYNSPLHF.

The V call is TRBV10-3, the J call TRBJ2-7, with 9 bases aligning to TRBD2. After removal of 0 bases from V and 3 bases from J, the junction contained 6 bases not matched to a gene. The CDR3 contains 16 residues. Germline loops: CDR1 ENHRY, CDR2 SYGVKD. The CDR3 is CAISESGGGAGYEQYF. In DNA form, the CDR3 reads TGTGCCATCAGTGAGTCTGGCGGGGGGGCAGGCTACGAGCAGTACTTC.

The rearrangement uses TRBV6-5 and TRBJ2-4, with D unresolved. Trimming removed 0 bases at V and 3 bases at J, with 3 bases between. CDR3 length equals 13 residues. The germline gives CDR1 MNHEY, CDR2 SVGAGI. The CDR3 DNA is TGTGCCAGCAGTTACTCTGACAAAAACATTCAGTACTTC. This gives the protein CASSYSDKNIQYF.

The chain carries TRBV20-1 and TRBJ2-1; D call uncertain. The CDR3 has 14 residues. Trimming removed 3 bases at V and 0 bases at J, with 9 bases between. CDR1 and CDR2 (germline): DFQATT, SNEGSKA (reference sequence). The CDR3 here is CSASTGASYNEQFF. In DNA, the CDR3 is TGCAGTGCTAGTACGGGTGCCTCCTACAATGAGCAGTTCTTC.

This clonotype has a handful of counts. The genes are TRBV5-6 and TRBJ2-3, with 9 bases matching TRBD2. The V and J ends lost 0 bases and 5 bases, in that order; junction bases with no gene match: 4. The CDR3 is made up of 15 amino acids. Germline V gives CDR1 SGHDT, CDR2 YYEEEE. The CDR3 region is CASSLVSGGVDTQYF. For the CDR3, the DNA is TGTGCCAGCAGCTTGGTTAGCGGGGGTGTAGATACGCAGTATTTT.

This clonotype was observed a few times. The chain employs TRBV10-3 and TRBJ1-2; D unresolved. CDR3 length equals 14 residues. CDR1 is ENHRY, CDR2 SYGVKD, per germline. Trimming pared 4 bases from V and 4 bases from J, leaving 13 bases between. CDR3 DNA: TGTGCCATCAGTGGACCTTTGGATTCCTATGGCTACACCTTC. It codes for CAISGPLDSYGYTF.

The rearrangement joins TRBV12-3 or TRBV12-4 to TRBJ2-7; the D gene is possibly TRBD1 (5 bases). V shed 6 bases and J shed 3 bases, with 15 bases lying between them. The CDR3 spans 14 residues. CDR3: CASRPRGAVYEQYF. CDR3 sequence (DNA): TGTGCCAGCAGACCTCGTGGGGCCGTCTACGAGCAGTACTTC.

The sample holds a few counts of this clonotype. The genes are TRBV15 and TRBJ1-1, with D uncertain. Germline CDR1 is LNHNV and CDR2 is YYDKDF (reference sequence). CDR3 size: 14 residues. The germline V and J ends were trimmed by 0 bases and 5 bases, with 10 bases remaining between them. The CDR3 bases are TGTGCCACCAGCAGAGATGGCCGGGGTACTGAAGCTTTCTTT. Protein sequence: CATSRDGRGTEAFF.

The chain combines TRBV20-1 with TRBJ1-2; D is undetermined. V was clipped by 6 bases and J by 2 bases, with 16 bases between them. Germline CDR1 and CDR2: DFQATT and SNEGSKA (reference sequence). This CDR3 is built from 14 residues. The DNA for the CDR3 is TGCAGTGCCCGTGGGAAGGCGCAGAACTATGGCTACACCTTC. The encoded protein is CSARGKAQNYGYTF.

This chain links TRBV12-3 or TRBV12-4 with TRBJ1-3, with D unclear. The CDR3 contains 13 residues. V was cut by 5 bases and J by 3 bases, with 8 bases left in between. The CDR3 region has the DNA TGTGCCAGCAGTGATTCCAGTGGAAACACCATATATTTT. Its protein product is CASSDSSGNTIYF.

The sample holds a few counts of this clonotype. The chain recombines TRBV10-2 with TRBJ2-1; a weak D match, TRBD1 (6 bases). CDR1 and CDR2 from the germline V gene are WSHSY and SAAADI. The CDR3 runs 15 residues. Trimming removed 3 bases at V and 7 bases at J, with 16 bases between. The CDR3: CASSDGIWTANEQFF. The CDR3 DNA sequence: TGCGCCAGCAGTGACGGGATATGGACAGCAAATGAGCAGTTCTTC.

J is TRBJ2-3 and V is TRBV6-1, with 11 bases aligning to TRBD1. From germline, CDR1 is MNHNS and CDR2 SASEGT. J gave up 4 bases and V 10 bases, and 13 bases lay outside the gene matches. The CDR3 runs to 16 residues. The CDR3 bases are TGTGCCAACCCCTCGGACAGGGGGCTAACTTCAGATACGCAGTATTTT. Its translation: CANPSDRGLTSDTQYF.

This clonotype was picked up a small number of times. The chain has TRBV10-3 and TRBJ2-5; 9 bases are shared with TRBD2. The germline CDR1 and CDR2 sequences are ENHRY and SYGVKD. The J segment lost 5 bases and the V segment lost 4 bases, leaving 11 bases of the junction unmatched. This CDR3 comprises 16 residues. The CDR3 DNA reads TGTGCCATCAGTGCTGAGGGGCGGGGGGGCCGCGAGACCCAGTACTTC. Translating gives CAISAEGRGGRETQYF.

The gene calls are TRBV6-5 and TRBJ1-1, with D possibly TRBD1 on 5 matching bases. Germline loops: CDR1 MNHEY, CDR2 SVGAGI. V lost 2 bases and J lost 2, with 9 bases in between. The CDR3 covers 14 residues. CDR3 sequence: CASSYQGINTEAFF. The CDR3 nucleotides are TGTGCCAGCAGTTACCAGGGCATTAACACTGAAGCTTTCTTT.

V and J are TRBV12-3 or TRBV12-4 and TRBJ2-1; D gene uncertain. Trimming took off 4 bases at V and 5 bases at J, with 9 bases between the two ends. This CDR3 spans 13 amino acids. DNA of the CDR3: TGTGCCAGCAGTTCGGCAGACCACAATGAGCAGTTCTTC. It codes for CASSSADHNEQFF.

This clonotype was found many times. The rearrangement links TRBV7-2 to TRBJ1-2; no reliable D call. V was shortened by 7 bases and J by 0 bases, with 12 bases between the two germline ends. Germline assignment: CDR1 SGHTA and CDR2 FQGNSA. The CDR3 sequence is 14 residues long. CDR3 in DNA: TGTGCCAGCACCTCGGACCGAGCTAACTATGGCTACACCTTC. Amino acid sequence: CASTSDRANYGYTF.

The rearrangement links TRBV12-3 or TRBV12-4 to TRBJ1-2, with D possibly matching TRBD1 (5 bases). Trimming shortened V by 6 bases and J by 8 bases, and 19 bases separated the two germline ends. This CDR3 comprises 14 residues. The DNA of the CDR3 is TGTGCCAGCAGCCTGAGACGGGGCTCTTGGGGCTACACCTTC. Translated, it gives CASSLRRGSWGYTF.